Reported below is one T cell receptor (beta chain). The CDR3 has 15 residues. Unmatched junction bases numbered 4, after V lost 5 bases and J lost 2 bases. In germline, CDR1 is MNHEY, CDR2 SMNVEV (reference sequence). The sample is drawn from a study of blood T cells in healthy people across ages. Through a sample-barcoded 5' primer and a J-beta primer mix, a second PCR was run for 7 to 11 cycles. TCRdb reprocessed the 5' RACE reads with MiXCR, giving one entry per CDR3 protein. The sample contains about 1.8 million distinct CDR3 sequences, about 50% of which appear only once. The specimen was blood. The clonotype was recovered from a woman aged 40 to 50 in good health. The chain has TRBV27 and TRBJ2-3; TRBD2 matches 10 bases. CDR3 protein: CASSEGLAYTDTQYF. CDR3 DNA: TGTGCCAGCAGTGAGGGACTAGCGTACACAGATACGCAGTATTTT.